A single sample gave rise to the 26 T cell receptor beta chains below, sequenced in a study of cytomegalovirus exposure and HLA in healthy donors. With 60 Vbeta and 13 Jbeta primers, the PCR was carried out. The protocol was immunoSEQ multiplex PCR, while the TCRdb copy is restricted to in-frame clones and leaves out a portion. The table shows under 200,000 clones, with 80% to 90% occurring only once. The sample was PBMCs. These receptors were taken from a man aged 30 to 45 in good health and CMV-seropositive.

This chain connects TRBV19 to TRBJ1-1; 8 bases line up with TRBD1. In germline, CDR1 is LNHDA, CDR2 SQIVND (reference sequence). The CDR3 sequence is 12 residues long. Losses at the gene ends were 3 bases for V and 9 bases for J; bases not matched to a gene: 3. CDR3 bases: TGTGCCAGTAGTATTGTCAGGGGGCAAGCTTTCTTT. Translation: CASSIVRGQAFF.

The gene calls are TRBV27 and TRBJ1-1; D is undetermined. This CDR3 has 14 amino acids. From germline, CDR1 is MNHEY and CDR2 SMNVEV (reference sequence). V gave up 3 bases and J gave up 6 bases, with 14 bases separating them. The CDR3 reads CASSFSTSLAEAFF. The CDR3 bases are TGTGCCAGCAGTTTCTCCACCAGTTTGGCTGAAGCTTTCTTT.

The chain links TRBV18 to TRBJ1-1, with TRBD1 matching over 10 bases. V dropped 1 base and J dropped 2; count of bases not matched to a gene: 7. Per the germline V gene, CDR1 is KGHSH and CDR2 is LQKENI. The CDR3 is 17 amino acids. The CDR3 region has the DNA TGTGCCAGCTCACCACTAGGGACAGGGGCTGTCAACACTGAAGCTTTCTTT. Protein: CASSPLGTGAVNTEAFF.

The V and J genes are TRBV6-5 and TRBJ1-2; D gene ambiguous. The CDR3 sequence is 14 residues long. In germline, CDR1 is MNHEY, CDR2 SVGAGI. V was clipped by 2 bases and J by 0 bases, with 7 bases between them. CDR3 nucleotide sequence: TGTGCCAGCAGTTACGCGGGTCCTAACTATGGCTACACCTTC. Its protein is CASSYAGPNYGYTF.

This sequence joins TRBV5-1 and TRBJ2-3; 9 bases agree with TRBD2. J gave up 2 bases and V 3 bases, and 4 bases lay outside the gene matches. The CDR3 covers 15 residues. Germline V lookup: CDR1 SGHRS, CDR2 YFSETQ. For the CDR3, the DNA is TGCGCCAGCAGCTGGGCGGGAGGGTCCACAGATACGCAGTATTTT. This translates into CASSWAGGSTDTQYF. Based on the CDR3 plus reference TRBV5-1 and TRBJ2-3, the full variable domain is KAGVTQTPRYLIKTRGQQVTLSCSPISGHRSVSWYQQTPGQGLQFLFEYFSETQRNKGNFPGRFSGRQFSNSRSEMNVSTLELGDSALYLCASSWAGGSTDTQYFGPGTRLTVL.

The rearrangement uses TRBV18 and TRBJ1-6, with TRBD1 matching over 9 bases. Looked up from germline, CDR1 is KGHSH and CDR2 is LQKENI. The ends lost 4 bases at V and 8 bases at J; junction bases unmatched: 0. This CDR3 is built from 13 residues. The CDR3 spells CASSRDRDSPLHF. The CDR3 DNA sequence: TGTGCCAGCTCACGGGACAGGGATTCACCCCTCCACTTT.

This chain uses TRBV7-3 with TRBJ2-5; tentative D call: TRBD2 (5 bases). Germline-derived CDR1 and CDR2 are SGHTA and FQGTGA. CDR3 length: 13 residues. Trimming shortened V by 5 bases and J by 4 bases, and 11 bases separated the two germline ends. The CDR3 loop reads CASSPVAGETQYF. The CDR3 DNA sequence: TGTGCCAGCAGCCCCGTGGCGGGAGAGACCCAGTACTTC. Drawing the rest from reference TRBV7-3 and TRBJ2-5, the complete variable domain is GAGVSQTPSNKVTEKGKYVELRCDPISGHTALYWYRQSLGQGPEFLIYFQGTGAADDSGLPNDRFFAVRPEGSVSTLKIQRTERGDSAVYLCASSPVAGETQYFGPGTRLLVL.

V gene TRBV19 combines with J gene TRBJ2-3; 11 nucleotides align to TRBD2. The CDR3 has 17 amino acids. The V gene's germline CDR1 is LNHDA and CDR2 SQIVND (reference sequence). The ends lost 4 bases at V and 4 bases at J; junction bases unmatched: 10. CDR3 amino acids: CASSTDGLAGGPDTQYF. Here the CDR3 DNA reads TGTGCCAGTAGTACAGATGGGCTAGCGGGAGGCCCAGATACGCAGTATTTT. The full variable domain, rest sourced from reference TRBV19 and TRBJ2-3, is DGGITQSPKYLFRKEGQNVTLSCEQNLNHDAMYWYRQDPGQGLRLIYYSQIVNDFQKGDIAEGYSVSREKKESFPLTVTSAQKNPTAFYLCASSTDGLAGGPDTQYFGPGTRLTVL.

The chain joins TRBV4-3 to TRBJ1-4, with D uncertain. This CDR3 has 17 amino acids. V shed 0 bases and J shed 5 bases, with 16 bases lying between them. Per germline, CDR1 LGHNA and CDR2 YSLEER. CDR3 sequence reads: CASSQDPFTGENEKLFF. CDR3 coding DNA: TGCGCCAGCAGCCAAGATCCCTTCACGGGAGAGAATGAAAAACTGTTTTTT.

The J gene is TRBJ2-1, the V gene TRBV11-2, with 15 bases lining up with TRBD2. This CDR3 contains 18 residues. Germline V gene lookup returns CDR1 SGHAT and CDR2 FQNNGV. Losses at the gene ends were 0 bases for V and 4 bases for J; bases not matched to a gene: 4. The CDR3 coding sequence is TGTGCCAGCAGCTTAGATCGAGGACTAGCGGGAGGGTACAATGAGCAGTTCTTC. It codes for CASSLDRGLAGGYNEQFF.

This sequence joins TRBV19 and TRBJ2-7, with TRBD1 as a possible D gene (7 bases). V was pared by 4 bases and J by 2 bases, with 15 bases between. Germline-derived CDR1 and CDR2 are LNHDA and SQIVND (reference sequence). The CDR3 spans 15 residues. CDR3 amino acids: CASSKEGASPYEQYF. The CDR3 DNA sequence: TGTGCCAGTAGTAAGGAGGGGGCGAGTCCCTACGAGCAGTACTTC.

V is TRBV11-2 and J is TRBJ2-7; D call uncertain. Germline V CDR1 and CDR2: SGHAT, FQNNGV. CDR3 length: 15 residues. V was trimmed by 0 bases and J by 3 bases, leaving 12 bases between them. In DNA, the CDR3 is TGTGCCAGCAGCTTAGATGAGACACTCTACTACGAGCAGTACTTC. As protein: CASSLDETLYYEQYF.

The genes are TRBV7-2 and TRBJ2-3, with 13 bases identical to TRBD2. CDR1 is SGHTA, CDR2 FQGNSA, per germline. This CDR3 contains 18 residues. Unmatched junction bases numbered 8, after V lost 1 base and J lost 4 bases. CDR3 DNA: TGTGCCAGCAGCTTAGTGGGACTAGCGGGAACCAGGGCAGATACGCAGTATTTT. Its protein product is CASSLVGLAGTRADTQYF. The full variable domain, completed using reference TRBV7-2 and TRBJ2-3, is GAGVSQSPSNKVTEKGKDVELRCDPISGHTALYWYRQSLGQGLEFLIYFQGNSAPDKSGLPSDRFSAERTGGSVSTLTIQRTQQEDSAVYLCASSLVGLAGTRADTQYFGPGTRLTVL.

The V gene is TRBV6-1, the J gene TRBJ2-5, with a weak D call TRBD2 (6 bases). Trimming cost V 4 bases and J 5 bases, with 17 bases left between them. This CDR3 is 15 amino acids long. Germline V gene lookup returns CDR1 MNHNS and CDR2 SASEGT. The CDR3 spells CASSAPTRTWETQYF. The CDR3 coding sequence is TGTGCCAGCAGTGCCCCGACTAGAACCTGGGAGACCCAGTACTTC.

The chain carries TRBV7-2 and TRBJ2-7; the match to TRBD1 covers 7 bases. V was pared by 5 bases and J by 5 bases, with 15 bases of the junction left unmatched. Germline CDR1 reads SGHTA; CDR2 reads FQGNSA. The CDR3 runs to 16 residues. The CDR3 region is CASSRSKGAHLDEQYF. Here the CDR3 DNA reads TGTGCCAGCAGCCGTTCTAAGGGGGCGCACCTCGACGAGCAGTACTTC.

V is TRBV4-3 and J is TRBJ2-7; 11 nucleotides line up with TRBD1. CDR3 length equals 14 residues. Losses at the gene ends were 4 bases for V and 6 bases for J; bases not matched to a gene: 5. CDR1 and CDR2 (germline): LGHNA, YSLEER. The CDR3 protein is CASSRGQGALEQYF. CDR3 nucleotide sequence: TGCGCCAGCAGCCGAGGACAGGGGGCCCTCGAGCAGTACTTC.

This sequence joins TRBV18 and TRBJ2-5; TRBD1 aligns across 9 bases. V lost 6 bases to trimming and J lost 4 bases; unmatched junction nucleotides: 6. The CDR3 runs to 14 residues. CDR1 is KGHSH and CDR2 is LQKENI in the germline V gene. CDR3 bases: TGTGCCAGCTCCCGGGACAGGGTTTCAGAGACCCAGTACTTC. Translating it yields CASSRDRVSETQYF.

The J gene is TRBJ1-2, the V gene TRBV29-1, with D uncertain. Germline-derived CDR1 and CDR2 are SQVTM and ANQGSEA. CDR3 size: 11 residues. The V end lost 7 bases, the J end lost 4 bases, and 10 bases lay between the germline ends. The DNA for the CDR3 is TGCAGCGCCCCAACTTCCTATGGCTACACCTTC. Encoded protein: CSAPTSYGYTF.

J is TRBJ2-3 and V is TRBV7-9; weak D call: TRBD1 (6 bases). In germline, CDR1 is SEHNR, CDR2 FQNEAQ (reference sequence). There are 16 residues in the CDR3. Trimming pared 1 base from V and 3 bases from J, leaving 14 bases between. In nucleotides, the CDR3 is TGTGCCAGCAGCTTAGATCCACAGGGTTCGACAGATACGCAGTATTTT. Translating gives CASSLDPQGSTDTQYF.

V is TRBV11-3 and J is TRBJ2-5; maybe TRBD2 (5 bases). Germline CDR1 reads SGHNT; CDR2 reads YENEEA. V lost 5 bases to trimming and J lost 2 bases, with 21 bases between them. This CDR3 has 17 residues. CDR3: CASSPKAPEGYQETQYF. The CDR3 coding sequence is TGTGCCAGCAGCCCAAAGGCCCCCGAGGGATATCAAGAGACCCAGTACTTC.

The chain links TRBV9 to TRBJ2-2; tentative D call: TRBD2 (6 bases). The germline V gene has CDR1 SGDLS and CDR2 YYNGEE. This CDR3 spans 16 amino acids. V shed 0 bases and J shed 3 bases, with 12 bases lying between them. Here the CDR3 reads CASSVDGSTYTGELFF. As DNA, the CDR3 is TGTGCCAGCAGCGTAGACGGGAGTACGTACACCGGGGAGCTGTTTTTT. The entire variable domain, with the rest obtained from reference TRBV9 and TRBJ2-2, is as follows: DSGVTQTPKHLITATGQRVTLRCSPRSGDLSVYWYQQSLDQGLQFLIQYYNGEERAKGNILERFSAQQFPDLHSELNLSSLELGDSALYFCASSVDGSTYTGELFFGEGSRLTVL.

This clone was seen a few times. Written as DNA, the CDR3 is TGCGCCAGCAGCCAAGATACGCCTCCTAGGAGGAAGTTTTTT. This sequence encodes CASSQDTPPRRKFF. V is TRBV4-1 and J is TRBJ2-2, with a weak D call TRBD2 (5 bases). Trimming stripped 0 bases from V and 16 bases from J, with 18 bases between. Germline CDR1 is MGHRA and CDR2 is YSYEKL. The CDR3 consists of 14 residues.

The rearrangement uses TRBV19 and TRBJ2-7; 14 bases fit TRBD2. The V and J ends lost 5 bases and 4 bases, in that order; junction bases with no gene match: 10. This CDR3 has 17 residues. Germline loops: CDR1 LNHDA, CDR2 SQIVND (reference sequence). The CDR3 DNA reads TGTGCCAGTAGTGCTGCCGGGACTAGCGGGAGTGTATACGAGCAGTACTTC. Translated: CASSAAGTSGSVYEQYF.

This sequence joins TRBV28 and TRBJ1-3; 7 positions agree with TRBD1. Germline V gives CDR1 MDHEN, CDR2 SYDVKM. V was clipped by 5 bases and J by 4 bases; unmatched bases: 11. The CDR3 has 16 amino acids. The CDR3 DNA follows: TGTGCCAGCAGTCCCGACAGGGAGGTTGTCGGAAACACCATATATTTT. It yields the protein CASSPDREVVGNTIYF.

This chain joins TRBV7-2 and TRBJ2-3; D gene ambiguous. Trimming removed 1 base from V and 7 bases from J, with 6 bases in between. The germline V gene has CDR1 SGHTA and CDR2 FQGNSA. CDR3 length equals 12 residues. In DNA, the CDR3 is TGTGCCAGCAGCTTAGTTTTCAATACGCAGTATTTT. This codes for CASSLVFNTQYF. Complete variable domain (other parts from reference TRBV7-2 and TRBJ2-3): GAGVSQSPSNKVTEKGKDVELRCDPISGHTALYWYRQSLGQGLEFLIYFQGNSAPDKSGLPSDRFSAERTGGSVSTLTIQRTQQEDSAVYLCASSLVFNTQYFGPGTRLTVL.

This chain connects TRBV7-6 to TRBJ2-3, with 8 positions matching TRBD1. J was trimmed by 1 base and V by 5 bases; bases with no gene match: 11. CDR3 length: 17 amino acids. The germline V gene has CDR1 SGHVS and CDR2 FNYEAQ. The chain's CDR3 is CASSPQLGTGGTDTQYF. The CDR3 nucleotides read TGTGCCAGCAGCCCGCAACTAGGGACAGGCGGCACAGATACGCAGTATTTT.